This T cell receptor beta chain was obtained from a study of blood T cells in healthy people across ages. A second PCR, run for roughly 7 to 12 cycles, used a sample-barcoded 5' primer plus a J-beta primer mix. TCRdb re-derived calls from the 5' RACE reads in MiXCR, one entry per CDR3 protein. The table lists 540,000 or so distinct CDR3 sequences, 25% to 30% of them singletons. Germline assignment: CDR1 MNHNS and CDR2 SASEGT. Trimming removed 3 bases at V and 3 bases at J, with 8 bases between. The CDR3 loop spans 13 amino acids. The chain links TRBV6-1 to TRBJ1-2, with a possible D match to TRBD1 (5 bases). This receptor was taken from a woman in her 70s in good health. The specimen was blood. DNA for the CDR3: TGTGCCAGCAGTGAGTCAGGGTACTATGGCTACACCTTC. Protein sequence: CASSESGYYGYTF.